These 10 T cell receptor beta chains were sequenced from one sample in a study of CXCR3-negative and CXCR3-positive naive CD8 T cells. Researchers prepared the TRB cDNA libraries using 5' RACE with UMI labels. TCRdb re-called the 5' RACE reads and gives one entry per CDR3 protein, without DNA. The sample has approximately 41,000 distinct CDR3 sequences. The sample was memory CD8+ T cells from blood. The receptors were gathered from a human donor in good health. Some clones in this sample may be carry-over from other donors' samples.

The chain couples TRBV20-1 to TRBJ2-2; the D call of TRBD2 rests on TCRdb alone, since no DNA is present to check it. CDR3 size: 16 residues. The V gene's germline CDR1 is DFQATT and CDR2 SNEGSKA (reference sequence). The CDR3 reads CSARGLAGVDTGELFF.

This CDR3 is CASSPGTANTGELFF. V usage is TRBV7-8 and J usage is TRBJ2-2; TCRdb selects TRBD1, and the lack of DNA leaves this call unchecked. CDR3 length: 15 amino acids. Germline lookup yields CDR1 SGHVS and CDR2 FQNEAQ.

This rearrangement joins TRBV27 to TRBJ2-5; TCRdb indicates TRBD2, and absent DNA this call remains unverified. The germline gives CDR1 MNHEY, CDR2 SMNVEV (reference sequence). The CDR3 length is 14 residues. CDR3 amino acids: CASSLRGGLETQYF.

The chain combines TRBV28 with TRBJ2-7; no DNA is available, so the TRBD1 call from TCRdb remains unchecked. Per the germline V gene, CDR1 is MDHEN and CDR2 is SYDVKM. The CDR3 length is 16 residues. The CDR3 reads CASSTLRAGDMNEQYF.

The CDR3: CASSFSGLNTEAFF. This rearrangement joins TRBV11-2 to TRBJ1-1. The CDR3 sequence is 14 residues long. Per germline, CDR1 SGHAT and CDR2 FQNNGV.

This chain connects TRBV20-1 to TRBJ2-5; no DNA is available, so the TRBD2 call from TCRdb remains unchecked. Germline values: CDR1 DFQATT, CDR2 SNEGSKA (reference sequence). The CDR3 is made up of 18 amino acids. The CDR3 region is CSALIRPTSGGHQETQYF.

The V and J genes are TRBV6-2 or TRBV6-3 and TRBJ1-5; there is no DNA to check the TCRdb D call of TRBD1. The germline CDR1 and CDR2 sequences are MNHEY and SVGEGT. The CDR3 is 13 residues long. The CDR3 protein is CASSMTVNQPQHF.

J is TRBJ2-2 and V is TRBV4-1; TCRdb calls TRBD1, which cannot be checked without DNA. In germline, CDR1 is MGHRA, CDR2 YSYEKL. The CDR3 is 16 residues long. This CDR3 is CASSEPGTGPTGELFF.

The genes are TRBV3-1 and TRBJ2-7; the D call of TRBD1 rests on TCRdb alone, since no DNA is present to check it. The germline CDR1 and CDR2 sequences are LGHDT and YNNKEL (reference sequence). CDR3 length: 16 amino acids. CDR3 protein: CASSPVWAGDRYEQYF.

The chain is built from TRBV6-5 and TRBJ2-5; TCRdb designates TRBD2, a call that cannot be tested without DNA. The CDR3 has 15 residues. CDR1 and CDR2 from the germline V gene are MNHEY and SVGAGI. The CDR3 protein is CASSYWERAEETQYF.